The 16 T cell receptor beta chains reported below all come from one sample, sequenced in a study of PD-1 blockade in classical Hodgkin lymphoma. After autologous stem cell transplantation all patients relapsed, and prior brentuximab vedotin exposure differed between cohorts. Here immunoSEQ multiplex PCR was the method, and the copy in TCRdb shows in-frame clones only, minus some. This sample has some 100,000 clones, with around 89% found just once. Specimen: peripheral blood mononuclear cells (PBMCs), collected before the second cycle of nivolumab. These receptors were obtained from a human donor with classical Hodgkin lymphoma.

This rearrangement joins TRBV7-8 to TRBJ2-7, with D tentatively TRBD1 (6 bases). Between the trimmed V and J ends, which lost 5 bases and 4 bases, there was a span of 15 bases. The CDR3 length is 14 residues. The germline CDR1 and CDR2 sequences are SGHVS and FQNEAQ. This chain's CDR3 is CASSKTGKGYEQYF. The CDR3 DNA is TGTGCCAGCAGCAAAACAGGGAAAGGGTACGAGCAGTACTTC.

V and J are TRBV5-3 and TRBJ1-4; TRBD1 agrees at 8 bases. TRBV5-3 is an ORF, and what it does is uncertain. V shed 0 bases and J 7 bases; nucleotides not matched to a gene: 2. The CDR3 consists of 14 residues. CDR3 sequence reads: CARSLGTGTEKLFF. In DNA form, the CDR3 reads TGTGCCAGAAGCTTGGGGACAGGGACTGAAAAACTGTTTTTT.

The J gene is TRBJ2-7, the V gene TRBV6-5; the D is unclear. V dropped 6 bases and J dropped 4 bases, with 10 bases sitting between them. The CDR3 runs to 12 residues. CDR1 is MNHEY, CDR2 SVGAGI, per germline. The chain's CDR3 is CASRPHSYEQYF. The CDR3 region has the DNA TGTGCCAGCAGACCCCACAGTTACGAGCAGTACTTC.

The chain employs TRBV6-5 and TRBJ1-2, with 10 bases identical to TRBD1. CDR1 MNHEY and CDR2 SVGAGI come from the germline V gene. V trimming: 0 bases; J trimming: 8 bases; junction bases outside the gene matches: 0. The CDR3 is 13 residues long. The CDR3 nucleotides are TGTGCCAGCAGTTACTCGACAGGGGGCGGCTACACCTTC. This translates into CASSYSTGGGYTF.

This chain connects TRBV27 to TRBJ1-2; the match to TRBD1 covers 7 bases. The CDR3 sequence is 13 residues long. The ends lost 5 bases at V and 6 bases at J; junction bases unmatched: 6. Germline assignment: CDR1 MNHEY and CDR2 SMNVEV (reference sequence). Here the CDR3 reads CASSATGVHGYTF. CDR3 nucleotides: TGTGCCAGCAGTGCAACAGGGGTCCATGGCTACACCTTC.

The chain recombines TRBV6-1 with TRBJ1-2; tentative D call: TRBD1 (5 bases). The CDR3 consists of 13 residues. Trimming cost V 11 bases and J 3 bases, with 16 bases left between them. Germline V gene lookup returns CDR1 MNHNS and CDR2 SASEGT. The CDR3, as DNA: TGTGCCGGGGCCCCCTCCTGGGACTATGGCTACACCTTC. It specifies CAGAPSWDYGYTF.

Comment on this clone: Other DNA sequences in the sample encode the same CDR3. The gene calls are TRBV11-2 and TRBJ2-3; 8 bases line up with TRBD2. The CDR3 covers 15 residues. Germline V gene data show CDR1 as SGHAT and CDR2 as FQNNGV. J was trimmed by 2 bases and V by 0 bases; bases with no gene match: 1. The DNA for the CDR3 is TGTGCCAGCAGCTTAGACGGGGGGGCCACAGATACGCAGTATTTT. Translation gives CASSLDGGATDTQYF.

The rearrangement uses TRBV19 and TRBJ2-4; perhaps TRBD1 as D (6 bases). Trimming removed 2 bases from V and 2 bases from J, with 13 bases in between. CDR3 length: 16 residues. Germline values: CDR1 LNHDA, CDR2 SQIVND (reference sequence). The CDR3 DNA is TGTGCCAGTAGTATAACAGGGATAATAACCAAAAACATTCAGTACTTC. Its protein product is CASSITGIITKNIQYF.

The chain employs TRBV19 and TRBJ1-1; 9 positions agree with TRBD1. CDR3 length: 16 residues. The ends lost 4 bases at V and 3 bases at J; junction bases unmatched: 9. Germline-derived CDR1 and CDR2 are LNHDA and SQIVND (reference sequence). CDR3 loop: CASSKPIQGAHTEAFF. The CDR3 nucleotides are TGTGCCAGTAGTAAGCCCATACAGGGGGCGCACACTGAAGCTTTCTTT. Full variable domain (missing parts from reference TRBV19 and TRBJ1-1): DGGITQSPKYLFRKEGQNVTLSCEQNLNHDAMYWYRQDPGQGLRLIYYSQIVNDFQKGDIAEGYSVSREKKESFPLTVTSAQKNPTAFYLCASSKPIQGAHTEAFFGQGTRLTVV.

The V call is TRBV19, the J call TRBJ1-4; D unclear. With 3 bases removed from V and 8 bases from J, the gap between germline ends came to 10 bases. This CDR3 has 13 residues. Per germline, CDR1 LNHDA and CDR2 SQIVND (reference sequence). The CDR3 DNA reads TGTGCCAGTAGTATGGTGATGTGGGAAAAACTGTTTTTT. It yields the protein CASSMVMWEKLFF.

CDR3 in DNA: TGTGCCTGGAGTGGGGGGTGGGGCTACACCTTC. Residues: CAWSGGWGYTF. This chain links TRBV30 with TRBJ1-2, with D maybe TRBD1 (5 bases). Trimming cost V 1 base and J 8 bases, with 8 bases left between them. This CDR3 spans 11 amino acids. Germline CDR1 reads GTSNPN; CDR2 reads SVGIG (reference sequence).

The V and J genes are TRBV5-1 and TRBJ1-1; D not certain. Germline CDR1 is SGHRS and CDR2 is YFSETQ. There are 15 residues in the CDR3. The V gene lost 0 bases and the J gene lost 4 bases, with 13 bases spanning the gap. For the CDR3, the DNA is TGCGCCAGCAGCTTGGGGCCATCCGGCGGCACTGAAGCTTTCTTT. This gives the protein CASSLGPSGGTEAFF. Complete variable domain (other parts from reference TRBV5-1 and TRBJ1-1): KAGVTQTPRYLIKTRGQQVTLSCSPISGHRSVSWYQQTPGQGLQFLFEYFSETQRNKGNFPGRFSGRQFSNSRSEMNVSTLELGDSALYLCASSLGPSGGTEAFFGQGTRLTVV.

The chain is built from TRBV15 and TRBJ2-7, with D possibly TRBD1 on 6 matching bases. This CDR3 contains 13 residues. V gave up 5 bases and J gave up 3 bases, with 11 bases separating them. Germline V gives CDR1 LNHNV, CDR2 YYDKDF (reference sequence). CDR3 in amino acids: CATSGGWNYEQYF. DNA for the CDR3: TGTGCCACCAGCGGGGGCTGGAACTACGAGCAGTACTTC.

This clone was counted a few times. The chain carries TRBV6-5 and TRBJ1-4; 7 bases fit TRBD1. This CDR3 region has 16 residues. From germline, CDR1 is MNHEY and CDR2 SVGAGI. Losses at the gene ends were 2 bases for V and 5 bases for J; bases not matched to a gene: 8. CDR3 coding DNA: TGTGCCAGCAGTTACGCTGAGGGACAGAAGAATGAAAAACTGTTTTTT. This codes for CASSYAEGQKNEKLFF.

The gene calls are TRBV25-1 and TRBJ2-7; tentative D call: TRBD2 (6 bases). CDR3 length: 13 residues. The V gene's germline CDR1 is MGHDK and CDR2 SYGVNS. With 4 bases removed from V and 2 bases from J, the gap between germline ends came to 9 bases. The CDR3, as DNA: TGTGCCAGCAGTGGGCGACTAGCCTACGAGCAGTACTTC. It codes for CASSGRLAYEQYF.

This clone occurred a few times. The V and J genes are TRBV11-2 and TRBJ1-2, with 7 bases fitting TRBD1. This CDR3 has 13 amino acids. The germline CDR1 and CDR2 sequences are SGHAT and FQNNGV. Trimming at V came to 7 bases and at J to 2 bases, leaving 4 bases not matched to a gene. DNA for the CDR3: TGTGCCAGCAAGCAGACAGGGAACTATGGCTACACCTTC. Translated: CASKQTGNYGYTF.